This is a list of T cell receptor beta chains from one sample in a study of vaccination effects on CD4 cells after COVID-19. Which antigens these TCRs recognize remains unknown. TCRdb's table, derived via immunoSEQ multiplex PCR, lists solely in-frame clones and lacks some. The data hold approximately 20,000 clones, with 65% to 75% observed a single time. The source material was CD4+ T cells from PBMCs cultured with HCoV-NL63 spike peptides, sampled before COVID-19 vaccination. These receptors all stem from a human donor who received a COVID-19 vaccine. The CDR3 runs from the conserved cysteine through the conserved F or W. D genes are given only for firm matches. Not all rows give a size; the values are once, few, many and, for expanded clones, a class.

CAWSSGGYTF | TGTGCCTGGAGTTCAGGGGGCTACACCTTC | - | TRBJ1-2 | TRBV30 | -
CASRPFHRGAFSNQPQHF | TGTGCCAGCAGACCTTTCCACAGGGGCGCCTTTAGCAATCAGCCCCAGCATTTT | TRBD1 | TRBJ1-5 | TRBV7-8 | -
CASSYWGGTDYEQYF | TGTGCCAGCAGCTATTGGGGCGGGACAGACTACGAGCAGTACTTC | - | TRBJ2-7 | TRBV7-9 | -
CASSLAQGANTGELFF | TGTGCCAGCAGCTTAGCACAGGGGGCGAACACCGGGGAGCTGTTTTTT | TRBD1 | TRBJ2-2 | TRBV7-9 | -
CASSLTGTAGNTIYF | TGTGCCAGCAGCCTCACCGGGACAGCAGGAAACACCATATATTTT | TRBD1 | TRBJ1-3 | TRBV3-1/TRBV3-2 | -
CASSPKRLAGGQEDEQFF | TGTGCCAGCAGCCCCAAAAGACTAGCGGGGGGACAAGAAGATGAGCAGTTCTTC | TRBD2 | TRBJ2-1 | TRBV9 | -
CSVSPGGNNEKLFF | TGCAGCGTCTCGCCAGGGGGTAATAATGAAAAACTGTTTTTT | TRBD1 | TRBJ1-4 | TRBV29-1 | few
CASSGKGIKSYEQYF | TGTGCCAGCAGTGGAAAAGGGATAAAATCCTACGAGCAGTACTTC | - | TRBJ2-7 | TRBV21-1 | -
CSAARQIDTQYF | TGCAGCGCCGCTAGACAGATAGATACGCAGTATTTT | - | TRBJ2-3 | TRBV29-1 | -
CASRRPGQGQPGELFF | TGTGCCAGCAGGCGCCCGGGACAGGGGCAGCCCGGGGAGCTGTTTTTT | TRBD1 | TRBJ2-2 | TRBV27 | -
CASQEGSGNTIYF | TGTGCCAGCCAGGAGGGATCCGGAAACACCATATATTTT | - | TRBJ1-3 | TRBV19 | -
CASSWTSGGLYEQYF | TGCGCCAGCAGCTGGACTAGCGGGGGGCTTTACGAGCAGTACTTC | TRBD2 | TRBJ2-7 | TRBV5-1 | -
CASSPSAKWGTEVTDTQYF | TGTGCCAGCTCACCCTCCGCAAAGTGGGGGACGGAGGTCACAGATACGCAGTATTTT | - | TRBJ2-3 | TRBV18 | -
CASSIVRKNTGELFF | TGTGCCAGTAGTATAGTTAGGAAGAACACCGGGGAGCTGTTTTTT | - | TRBJ2-2 | TRBV19 | -
CAWSKGAGLDTQYF | TGTGCCTGGAGTAAGGGGGCAGGTCTCGATACGCAGTATTTT | TRBD1 | TRBJ2-3 | TRBV30 | -
CASSRDIRTNNEQFF | TGTGCCAGCAGCAGGGACATCCGCACTAACAATGAGCAGTTCTTC | - | TRBJ2-1 | TRBV6-5 | -
CASSLAYLLTLSYEQYF | TGTGCCAGCAGCTTGGCTTACCTATTAACCCTCTCCTACGAGCAGTACTTC | - | TRBJ2-7 | TRBV5-8 | -
CASSLDQGINYGYTF | TGTGCCAGCAGCTTGGACCAGGGGATTAACTATGGCTACACCTTC | - | TRBJ1-2 | TRBV5-4 | few
CATGTGSSNYGYTF | TGTGCCACCGGTACAGGTTCTTCTAACTATGGCTACACCTTC | - | TRBJ1-2 | TRBV10-3 | few
CASSWYRGQLTEAFF | TGTGCCAGCAGCTGGTACAGGGGGCAGTTGACTGAAGCTTTCTTT | TRBD1 | TRBJ1-1 | TRBV5-6 | -
CASVRGPETYGYTF | TGTGCCAGCGTCAGGGGCCCTGAAACCTATGGCTACACCTTC | - | TRBJ1-2 | TRBV28 | -
CASSQERTSGSFRELFF | TGTGCCAGCAGCCAAGAAAGGACTAGCGGGAGTTTTCGGGAGCTGTTTTTT | TRBD2 | TRBJ2-2 | TRBV4-2 | -
CASSLEGGGQETQYF | TGTGCCAGCAGCCTCGAGGGGGGCGGGCAAGAGACCCAGTACTTC | - | TRBJ2-5 | TRBV2 | -
CSVERTRETQYF | TGCAGCGTTGAAAGGACAAGAGAGACCCAGTACTTC | - | TRBJ2-5 | TRBV29-1 | -
CASGLALNPGTGDYEQYF | TGTGCTAGTGGTTTGGCCTTAAATCCGGGGACAGGGGACTACGAGCAGTACTTC | TRBD1 | TRBJ2-7 | TRBV12-5 | -
CASSLPGQGTTDTQYF | TGCGCCAGCAGCCTACCGGGACAGGGGACGACAGATACGCAGTATTTT | TRBD1 | TRBJ2-3 | TRBV5-1 | -
CASARGQNQPQHF | TGTGCCAGCGCCAGGGGTCAGAACCAGCCCCAGCATTTT | - | TRBJ1-5 | TRBV6-5 | -
CASSELELNEQFF | TGTGCCAGCAGTGAACTGGAACTCAATGAGCAGTTCTTC | - | TRBJ2-1 | TRBV2 | few
CASSPPRTSAETQYF | TGTGCCAGCAGCCCCCCCCGGACTAGCGCGGAGACCCAGTACTTC | TRBD2 | TRBJ2-5 | TRBV2 | -
CASSVGGENTIYF | TGTGCCAGCAGCGTAGGAGGCGAAAACACCATATATTTT | - | TRBJ1-3 | TRBV4-2 | -
CASGTPPNGYTF | TGTGCCAGCGGGACCCCTCCTAATGGCTACACCTTC | - | TRBJ1-2 | TRBV2 | -
CASSWSDGFAYEQYF | TGTGCCAGCAGTTGGAGTGACGGGTTCGCCTACGAGCAGTACTTC | - | TRBJ2-7 | TRBV5-5 | -
CAIRASGQFPYEQYF | TGTGCCATCAGAGCCTCGGGACAGTTCCCCTACGAGCAGTACTTC | TRBD1 | TRBJ2-7 | TRBV10-3 | -
CASSLGTPRGGELFF | TGTGCCAGCAGCCTCGGGACACCTAGGGGCGGGGAGCTGTTTTTT | - | TRBJ2-2 | TRBV7-9 | few
CASSLGWQVTDTQYF | TGTGCCAGCAGCTTAGGGTGGCAGGTCACAGATACGCAGTATTTT | - | TRBJ2-3 | TRBV11-1 | -
CASSLAETQYF | TGCGCCAGCAGCTTAGCGGAGACCCAGTACTTC | - | TRBJ2-5 | TRBV5-1 | medium-sized
CASSRQGAGTDTQYF | TGCGCCAGCAGCAGACAGGGGGCCGGGACAGATACGCAGTATTTT | TRBD1 | TRBJ2-3 | TRBV5-1 | -
CASSADRGYGNTIYF | TGTGCCAGCAGTGCAGACAGGGGGTATGGAAACACCATATATTTT | TRBD1 | TRBJ1-3 | TRBV2 | -
CASSPDPGHYNEQFF | TGTGCCAGTAGCCCGGACCCCGGTCACTACAATGAGCAGTTCTTC | - | TRBJ2-1 | TRBV19 | few
CASRPSGAGTGELFF | TGTGCCAGCAGACCCAGCGGGGCAGGGACCGGGGAGCTGTTTTTT | TRBD2 | TRBJ2-2 | TRBV6-5 | once
CSAANTGELFF | TGCAGTGCAGCGAACACCGGGGAGCTGTTTTTT | - | TRBJ2-2 | TRBV20-1 | -
CASSLGTGLGAEAFF | TGCGCCAGCAGCTTGGGGACAGGGCTGGGAGCTGAAGCTTTCTTT | TRBD1 | TRBJ1-1 | TRBV5-1 | -
CASSFGGTNTGELFF | TGTGCCAGCAGCTTTGGGGGAACTAACACCGGGGAGCTGTTTTTT | - | TRBJ2-2 | TRBV5-6 | -
CASSSGTSGRAGNF | TGTGCCAGTAGCTCCGGGACTAGCGGTCGAGCAGGCAACTTC | TRBD2 | TRBJ2-5 | TRBV19 | -